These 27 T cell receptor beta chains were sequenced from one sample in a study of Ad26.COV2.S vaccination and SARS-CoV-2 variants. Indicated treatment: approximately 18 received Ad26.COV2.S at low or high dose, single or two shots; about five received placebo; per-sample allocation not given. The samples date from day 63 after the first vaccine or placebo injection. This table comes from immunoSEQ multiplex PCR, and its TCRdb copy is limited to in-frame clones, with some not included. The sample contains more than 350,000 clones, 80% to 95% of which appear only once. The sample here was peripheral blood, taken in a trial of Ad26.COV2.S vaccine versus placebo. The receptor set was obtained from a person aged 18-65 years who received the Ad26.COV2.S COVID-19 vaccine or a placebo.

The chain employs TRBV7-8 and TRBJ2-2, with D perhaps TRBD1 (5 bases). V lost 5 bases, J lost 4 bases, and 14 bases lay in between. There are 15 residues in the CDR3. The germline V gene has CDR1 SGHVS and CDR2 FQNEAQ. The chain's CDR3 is CASSGSRVLTGELFF. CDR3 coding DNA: TGTGCCAGCAGCGGCTCCAGGGTCCTCACCGGGGAGCTGTTTTTT. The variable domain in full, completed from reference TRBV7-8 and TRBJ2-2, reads GAGVSQSPRYKVAKRGQDVALRCDPISGHVSLFWYQQALGQGPEFLTYFQNEAQLDKSGLPSDRFFAERPEGSVSTLKIQRTQQEDSAVYLCASSGSRVLTGELFFGEGSRLTVL.

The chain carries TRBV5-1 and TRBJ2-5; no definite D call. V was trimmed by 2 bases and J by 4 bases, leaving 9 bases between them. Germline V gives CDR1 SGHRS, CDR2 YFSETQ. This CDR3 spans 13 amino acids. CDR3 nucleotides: TGCGCCAGCAGCTTTGGCCGAGGAGAGACCCAGTACTTC. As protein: CASSFGRGETQYF.

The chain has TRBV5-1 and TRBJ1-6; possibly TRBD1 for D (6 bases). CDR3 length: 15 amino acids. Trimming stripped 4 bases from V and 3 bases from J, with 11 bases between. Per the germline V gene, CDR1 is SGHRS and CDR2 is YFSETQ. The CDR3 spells CASSETGSYNSPLHF. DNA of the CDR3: TGCGCCAGCAGCGAAACAGGGAGCTATAATTCACCCCTCCACTTT.

CDR3 in DNA: TGCGCCAGCAGGCCAGCCCAGTATGGCTACACCTTC. Encoded protein: CASRPAQYGYTF. This chain links TRBV5-1 with TRBJ1-2; D is unresolved. The CDR3 is 12 amino acids. From germline, CDR1 is SGHRS and CDR2 YFSETQ. Trimming removed 5 bases from V and 5 bases from J, with 10 bases in between.

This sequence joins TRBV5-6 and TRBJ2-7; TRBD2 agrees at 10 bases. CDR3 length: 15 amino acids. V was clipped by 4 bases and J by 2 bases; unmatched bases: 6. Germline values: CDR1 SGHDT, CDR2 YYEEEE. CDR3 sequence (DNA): TGTGCCAGCAGCCACCCGGGACTAGCGCCCTACGAGCAGTACTTC. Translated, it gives CASSHPGLAPYEQYF.

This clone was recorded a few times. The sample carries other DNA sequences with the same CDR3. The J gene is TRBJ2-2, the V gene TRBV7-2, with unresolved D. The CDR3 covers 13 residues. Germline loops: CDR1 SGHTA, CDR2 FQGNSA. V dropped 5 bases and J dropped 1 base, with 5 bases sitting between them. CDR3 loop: CASSGRNTGELFF. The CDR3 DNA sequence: TGTGCCAGCAGCGGAAGGAACACCGGGGAGCTGTTTTTT.

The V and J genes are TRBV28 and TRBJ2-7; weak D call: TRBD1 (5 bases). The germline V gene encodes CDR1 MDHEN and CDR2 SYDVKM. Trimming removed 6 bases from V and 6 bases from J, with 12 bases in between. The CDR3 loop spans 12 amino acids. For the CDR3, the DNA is TGTGCCAGCAGGCGCACAGGATTCGAGCAGTACTTC. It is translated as CASRRTGFEQYF.

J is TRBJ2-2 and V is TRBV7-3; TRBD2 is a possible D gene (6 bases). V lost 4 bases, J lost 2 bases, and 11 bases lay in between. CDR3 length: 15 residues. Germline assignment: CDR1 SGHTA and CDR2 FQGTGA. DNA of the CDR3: TGTGCCAGCAGCTCGGGTAGCGGTAACACCGGGGAGCTGTTTTTT. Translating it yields CASSSGSGNTGELFF.

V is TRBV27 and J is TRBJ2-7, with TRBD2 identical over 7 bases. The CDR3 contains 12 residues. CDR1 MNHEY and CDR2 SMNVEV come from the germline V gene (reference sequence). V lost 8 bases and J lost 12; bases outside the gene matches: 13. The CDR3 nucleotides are TGTGCCAGCGCAAAATCGGGACTATCCGCGTACTTC. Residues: CASAKSGLSAYF.

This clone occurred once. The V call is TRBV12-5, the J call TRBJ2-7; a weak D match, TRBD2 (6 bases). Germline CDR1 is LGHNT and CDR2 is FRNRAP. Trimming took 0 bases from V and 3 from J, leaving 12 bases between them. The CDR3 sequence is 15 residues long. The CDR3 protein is CASGLVLAANYEQYF. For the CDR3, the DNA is TGTGCTAGTGGTTTGGTACTAGCAGCTAACTACGAGCAGTACTTC. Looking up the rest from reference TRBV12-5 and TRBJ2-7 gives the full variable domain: DARVTQTPRHKVTEMGQEVTMRCQPILGHNTVFWYRQTMMQGLELLAYFRNRAPLDDSGMPKDRFSAEMPDATLATLKIQPSEPRDSAVYFCASGLVLAANYEQYFGPGTRLTVT.

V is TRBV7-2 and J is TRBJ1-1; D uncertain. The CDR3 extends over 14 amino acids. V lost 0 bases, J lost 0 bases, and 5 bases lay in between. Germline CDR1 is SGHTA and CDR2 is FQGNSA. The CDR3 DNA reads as TGTGCCAGCAGCTTAGCGCACATGAACACTGAAGCTTTCTTT. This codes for CASSLAHMNTEAFF.

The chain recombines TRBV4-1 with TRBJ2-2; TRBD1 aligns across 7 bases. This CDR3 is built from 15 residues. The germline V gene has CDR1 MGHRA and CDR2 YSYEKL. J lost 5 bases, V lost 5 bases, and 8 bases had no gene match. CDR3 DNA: TGCGCCAGCAGCAGCCCGGGGACAGATACCGGGGAGCTGTTTTTT. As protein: CASSSPGTDTGELFF.

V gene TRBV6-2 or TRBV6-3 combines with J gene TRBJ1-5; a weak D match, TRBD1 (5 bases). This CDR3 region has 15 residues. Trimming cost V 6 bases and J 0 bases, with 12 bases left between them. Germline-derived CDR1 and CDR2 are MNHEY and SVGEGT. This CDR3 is CASSPGHPSNQPQHF. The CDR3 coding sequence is TGTGCCAGCAGCCCCGGACACCCTAGCAATCAGCCCCAGCATTTT.

CDR3 bases: TGCGCCAGCAGCCTCCGGACAGCCCTGAACACTGAAGCTTTCTTT. Amino acids: CASSLRTALNTEAFF. J is TRBJ1-1 and V is TRBV5-1; weak D call: TRBD1 (6 bases). V was clipped by 4 bases and J by 0 bases, with 13 bases between them. The CDR3 totals 15 residues. CDR1 and CDR2 (germline): SGHRS, YFSETQ.

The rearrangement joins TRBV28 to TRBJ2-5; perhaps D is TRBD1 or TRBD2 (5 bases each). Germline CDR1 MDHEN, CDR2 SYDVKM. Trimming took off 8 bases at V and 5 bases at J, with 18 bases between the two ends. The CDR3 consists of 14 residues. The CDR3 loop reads CASSDEGRGETQYF. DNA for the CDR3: TGTGCCAGCTCCGATGAGGGACGAGGGGAGACCCAGTACTTC.

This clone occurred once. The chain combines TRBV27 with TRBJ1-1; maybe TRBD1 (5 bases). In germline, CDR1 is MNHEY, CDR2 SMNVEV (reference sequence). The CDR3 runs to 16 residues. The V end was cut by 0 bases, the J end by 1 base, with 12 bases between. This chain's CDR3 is CASSLSKGLTNTEAFF. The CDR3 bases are TGTGCCAGCAGTTTATCGAAGGGACTGACGAACACTGAAGCTTTCTTT.

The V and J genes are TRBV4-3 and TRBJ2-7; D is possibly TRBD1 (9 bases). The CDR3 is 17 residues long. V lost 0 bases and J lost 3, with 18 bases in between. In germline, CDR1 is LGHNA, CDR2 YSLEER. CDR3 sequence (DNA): TGCGCCAGCAGCCAAGATAGCGGGACAGGGATCTTCTACGAGCAGTACTTC. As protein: CASSQDSGTGIFYEQYF.

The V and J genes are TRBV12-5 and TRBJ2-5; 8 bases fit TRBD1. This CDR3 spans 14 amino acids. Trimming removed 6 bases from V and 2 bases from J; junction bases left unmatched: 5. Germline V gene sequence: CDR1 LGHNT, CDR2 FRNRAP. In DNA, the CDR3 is TGTGCTAGTGGGTACGGGGACAGGCAAGAGACCCAGTACTTC. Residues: CASGYGDRQETQYF.

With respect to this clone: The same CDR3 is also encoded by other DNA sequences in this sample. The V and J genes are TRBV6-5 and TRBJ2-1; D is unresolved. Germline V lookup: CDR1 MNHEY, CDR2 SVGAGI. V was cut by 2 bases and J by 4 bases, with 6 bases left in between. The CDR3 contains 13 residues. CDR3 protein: CASSYREYNEQFF. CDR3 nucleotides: TGTGCCAGCAGTTACCGAGAGTACAATGAGCAGTTCTTC.

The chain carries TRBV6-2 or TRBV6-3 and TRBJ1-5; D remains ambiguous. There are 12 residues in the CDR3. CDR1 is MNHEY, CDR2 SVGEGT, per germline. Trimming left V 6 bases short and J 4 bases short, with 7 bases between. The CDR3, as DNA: TGTGCCAGCAGCTCTTGGAATCAGCCCCAGCATTTT. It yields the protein CASSSWNQPQHF.

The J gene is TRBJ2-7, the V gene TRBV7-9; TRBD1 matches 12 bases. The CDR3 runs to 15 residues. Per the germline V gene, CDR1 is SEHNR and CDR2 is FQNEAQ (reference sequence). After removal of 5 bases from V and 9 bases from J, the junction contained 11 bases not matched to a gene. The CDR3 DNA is TGTGCCAGCAGCCACGCCGGGACAGGGGGCGCCGGGCAGTACTTC. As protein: CASSHAGTGGAGQYF.

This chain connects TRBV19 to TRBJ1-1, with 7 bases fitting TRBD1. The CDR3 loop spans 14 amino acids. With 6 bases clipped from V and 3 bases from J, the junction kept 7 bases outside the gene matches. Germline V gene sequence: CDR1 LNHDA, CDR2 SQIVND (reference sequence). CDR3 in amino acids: CASRRQGDYTEAFF. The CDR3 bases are TGTGCCAGTAGGAGGCAGGGGGACTACACTGAAGCTTTCTTT. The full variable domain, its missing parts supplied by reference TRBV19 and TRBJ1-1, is DGGITQSPKYLFRKEGQNVTLSCEQNLNHDAMYWYRQDPGQGLRLIYYSQIVNDFQKGDIAEGYSVSREKKESFPLTVTSAQKNPTAFYLCASRRQGDYTEAFFGQGTRLTVV.

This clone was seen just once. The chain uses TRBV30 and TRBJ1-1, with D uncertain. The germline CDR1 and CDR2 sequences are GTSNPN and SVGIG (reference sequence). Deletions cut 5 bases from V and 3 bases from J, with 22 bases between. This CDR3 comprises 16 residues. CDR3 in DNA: TGTGCCTGGGGAGTGAGTGGCGGGTTTAAACACACTGAAGCTTTCTTT. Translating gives CAWGVSGGFKHTEAFF.

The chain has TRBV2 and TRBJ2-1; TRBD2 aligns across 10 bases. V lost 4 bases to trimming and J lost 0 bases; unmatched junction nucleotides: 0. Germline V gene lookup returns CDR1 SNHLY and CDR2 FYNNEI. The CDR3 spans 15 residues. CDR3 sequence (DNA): TGTGCCAGCAGTGCTAGCGGGAGCTCCTACAATGAGCAGTTCTTC. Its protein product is CASSASGSSYNEQFF. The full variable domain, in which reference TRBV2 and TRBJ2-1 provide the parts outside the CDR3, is EPEVTQTPSHQVTQMGQEVILRCVPISNHLYFYWYRQILGQKVEFLVSFYNNEISEKSEIFDDQFSVERPDGSNFTLKIRSTKLEDSAMYFCASSASGSSYNEQFFGPGTRLTVL.

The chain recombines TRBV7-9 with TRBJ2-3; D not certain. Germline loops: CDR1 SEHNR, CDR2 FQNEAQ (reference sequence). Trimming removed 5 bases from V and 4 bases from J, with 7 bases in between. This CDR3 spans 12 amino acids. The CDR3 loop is CASSPPSDTQYF. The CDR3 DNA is TGTGCCAGCAGCCCCCCTTCAGATACGCAGTATTTT. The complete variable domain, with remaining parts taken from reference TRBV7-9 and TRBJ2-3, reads DTGVSQNPRHKITKRGQNVTFRCDPISEHNRLYWYRQTLGQGPEFLTYFQNEAQLEKSRLLSDRFSAERPKGSFSTLEIQRTEQGDSAMYLCASSPPSDTQYFGPGTRLTVL.

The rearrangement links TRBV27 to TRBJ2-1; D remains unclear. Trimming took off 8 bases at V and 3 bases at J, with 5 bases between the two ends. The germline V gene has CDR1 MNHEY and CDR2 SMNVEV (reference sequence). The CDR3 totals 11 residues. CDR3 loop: CASGNYNEQFF. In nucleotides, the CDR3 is TGTGCCAGCGGGAACTACAATGAGCAGTTCTTC.

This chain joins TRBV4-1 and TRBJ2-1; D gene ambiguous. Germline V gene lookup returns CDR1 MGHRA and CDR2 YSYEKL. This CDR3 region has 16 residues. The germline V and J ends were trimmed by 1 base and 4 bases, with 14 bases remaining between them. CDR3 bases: TGCGCCAGCAGCCAAGTAAACTTGATAACGTACAATGAGCAGTTCTTC. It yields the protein CASSQVNLITYNEQFF.